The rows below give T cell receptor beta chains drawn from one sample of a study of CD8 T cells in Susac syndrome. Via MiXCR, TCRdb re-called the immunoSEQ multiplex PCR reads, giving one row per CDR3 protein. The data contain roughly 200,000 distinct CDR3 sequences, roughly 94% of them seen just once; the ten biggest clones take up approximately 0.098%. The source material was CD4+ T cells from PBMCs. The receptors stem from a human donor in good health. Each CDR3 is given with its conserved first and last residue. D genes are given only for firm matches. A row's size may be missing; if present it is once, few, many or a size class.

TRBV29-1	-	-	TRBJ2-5	TGCAGCGTTGAAGGGTGGAGGGGTCAAGAGACCCAGTACTTC	CSVEGWRGQETQYF
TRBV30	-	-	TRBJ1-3	TGTGCCTGGGATAGAGTCTCTGGAAACACCATATATTTT	CAWDRVSGNTIYF
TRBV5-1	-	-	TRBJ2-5	TGCGCCAGCAGCGGCACGAGGGAGACCCAGTACTTC	CASSGTRETQYF
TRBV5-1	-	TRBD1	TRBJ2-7	TGCGCCAGCAGACCACAGGGGGCTACCTACGAGCAGTACTTC	CASRPQGATYEQYF
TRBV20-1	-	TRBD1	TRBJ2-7	TGCAGTGCTAGAGATCCGGGACAGGGGGGCTCCTACGAGCAGTACTTC	CSARDPGQGGSYEQYF
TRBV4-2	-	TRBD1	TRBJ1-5	TGTGCCAGCAGCCAAGAGGGACAGGGGAATGGCAATCAGCCCCAGCATTTT	CASSQEGQGNGNQPQHF
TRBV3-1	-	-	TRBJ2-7	TGTGCCAGCAGCCAAGAAAGTCCTCGGCTCGAGCAGTACTTC	CASSQESPRLEQYF
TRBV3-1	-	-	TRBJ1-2	TGTGCCAGCAGCCGAAGAGACAACCACTATGGCTACACCTTC	CASSRRDNHYGYTF
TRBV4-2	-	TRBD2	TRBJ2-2	TGTGCCAGCAGCCAGCCACAGGCTAGCGGGTCCTTCACCGGGGAGCTGTTTTTT	CASSQPQASGSFTGELFF
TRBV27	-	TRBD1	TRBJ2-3	TGTGCCAGCAGGCGGCGACAGGGGGTATGGGATACGCAGTATTTT	CASRRRQGVWDTQYF
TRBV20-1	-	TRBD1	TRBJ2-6	TGCAGTGCTTTAAGGGACAGGGTAACCTCTGGGGCCAACGTCCTGACTTTC	CSALRDRVTSGANVLTF
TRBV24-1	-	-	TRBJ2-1	TGTGCCACCAGTGATTTGCCGGGGCCAGAGCAGTTCTTC	CATSDLPGPEQFF
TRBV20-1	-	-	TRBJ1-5	TGCAGTGCTAGATCCTCAGGGAATCAGCCCCAGCATTTT	CSARSSGNQPQHF
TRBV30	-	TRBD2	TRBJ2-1	TGTGCCTGGAGTGAGACGGGGGGACTAGCGGTGAATGAGCAGTTCTTC	CAWSETGGLAVNEQFF
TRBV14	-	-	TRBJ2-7	TGTGCCAGCAGCCCCCTAGGGACTCTCTCGGCCTACGAGCAGTACTTC	CASSPLGTLSAYEQYF
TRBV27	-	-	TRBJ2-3	TGTGCCAGCACAAGAAGCCGGTCCGCTAGCACAGATACGCAGTATTTT	CASTRSRSASTDTQYF
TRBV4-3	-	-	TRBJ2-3	TGCGCCAGCAGCCAAGGTATAGGCAGCACAGATACGCAGTATTTT	CASSQGIGSTDTQYF
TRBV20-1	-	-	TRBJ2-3	TGCAGTGCTCCAGTGGGGGGGCCTAGCACAGATACGCAGTATTTT	CSAPVGGPSTDTQYF
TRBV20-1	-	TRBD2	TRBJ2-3	TGCAGTGCGGGGACTAGCGGGAGAGGGCGCACAGATACGCAGTATTTT	CSAGTSGRGRTDTQYF
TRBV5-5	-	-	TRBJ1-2	TGTGCCAGCAGCGGGGACATAACTAACTATGGCTACACCTTC	CASSGDITNYGYTF
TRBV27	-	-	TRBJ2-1	TGTGCCAGCAGTTCGCCGCCAACCTACAATGAGCAGTTCTTC	CASSSPPTYNEQFF
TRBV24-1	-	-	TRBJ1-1	TGTGCCACCAGTGGAGGGACGGCGGGAGGCACTGAAGCTTTCTTT	CATSGGTAGGTEAFF
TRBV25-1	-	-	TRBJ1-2	TGTGCCAGCAGTGAATACCCCTATGGCTACACCTTC	CASSEYPYGYTF
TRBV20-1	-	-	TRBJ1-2	TGCAGTGCCCCACAGGACAAGAACTATGGCTACACCTTC	CSAPQDKNYGYTF
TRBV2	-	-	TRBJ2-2	TGTGCCAGCAGTGAAGGGGGGATACCTAACACCGGGGAGCTGTTTTTT	CASSEGGIPNTGELFF
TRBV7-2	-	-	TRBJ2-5	TGTGCCAGCTCTAAGGGAGAGACCCAGTACTTC	CASSKGETQYF
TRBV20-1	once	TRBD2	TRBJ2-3	TGCAGTGCTAGAGATCTAGCGGGAGTGCAGGGGGTAGATACGCAGTATTTT	CSARDLAGVQGVDTQYF
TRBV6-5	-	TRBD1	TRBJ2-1	TGTGCCAGCAGTCCGGGACAGGGGGTACCCGAGCAGTTCTTC	CASSPGQGVPEQFF
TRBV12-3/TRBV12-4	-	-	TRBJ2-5	TGTGCCAGCAACATCGACGGACGAGAGACCCAGTACTTC	CASNIDGRETQYF
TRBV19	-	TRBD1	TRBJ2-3	TGTGCCACCCGCCGGTCAAGACAGGGGATAGACACAGATACGCAGTATTTT	CATRRSRQGIDTDTQYF
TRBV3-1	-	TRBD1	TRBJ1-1	TGTGCCAGCAGCTACCGGGACAGTGGCACTGAAGCTTTCTTT	CASSYRDSGTEAFF
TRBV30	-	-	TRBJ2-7	TGTGCCTGGAGTGTAGGTCTCAAGTGGGGCTCCTACGAGCAGTACTTC	CAWSVGLKWGSYEQYF
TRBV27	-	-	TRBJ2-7	TGTGCCAGCTCCCGCAGGGACGTAACGGAGCAGTACTTC	CASSRRDVTEQYF
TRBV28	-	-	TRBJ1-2	TGTGCCAGCAGCGACGGGCGATATGGCTACACCTTC	CASSDGRYGYTF
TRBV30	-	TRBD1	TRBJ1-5	TGTGCCTGGAACGGACAGGGCGGTCAGCCCCAGCATTTT	CAWNGQGGQPQHF
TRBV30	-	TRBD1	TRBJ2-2	TGTGCCCGGGGACAGGCGTACACCGGGGAGCTGTTTTTT	CARGQAYTGELFF
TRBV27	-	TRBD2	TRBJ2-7	TGTGCCAGCAGTTCCCTGACTAGCGGGAGGACTCACTACGAGCAGTACTTC	CASSSLTSGRTHYEQYF
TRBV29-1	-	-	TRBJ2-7	TGCAGCGCAACGCCGGGACTGAGCTCCTACGAGCAGTACTTC	CSATPGLSSYEQYF
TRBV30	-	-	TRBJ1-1	TGTGCCTGGAGCGTCTTTCTGGGACTGGAGAACACTGAAGCTTTCTTT	CAWSVFLGLENTEAFF
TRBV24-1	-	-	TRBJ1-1	TGTGCCACCAGTGATTCTGGGTACGCTGAAGCTTTCTTT	CATSDSGYAEAFF
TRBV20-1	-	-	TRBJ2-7	TGCAGTGCTGCTACCCCTAGCGACTCCTACGAGCAGTACTTC	CSAATPSDSYEQYF
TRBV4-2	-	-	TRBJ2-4	TGTGCCAGCAGCCAAGACCTTAACGGAAACATTCAGTACTTC	CASSQDLNGNIQYF
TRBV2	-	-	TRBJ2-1	TGTGCCAGCAGTGAGTGGGTAGGGGGAATGGTCGAGCAGTTCTTC	CASSEWVGGMVEQFF
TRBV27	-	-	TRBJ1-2	TGTGCCAGCAGACCTAATCAGGACAGCCCTCAGTATGGCTACACCTTC	CASRPNQDSPQYGYTF
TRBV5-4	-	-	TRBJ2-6	TGTGCCAGCAGCTTGAGGCTCTCTGGGGCCAACGTCCTGACTTTC	CASSLRLSGANVLTF
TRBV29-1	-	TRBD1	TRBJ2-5	TGCAGCGTTGAATCAAGACAGGGGGACGAGACCCAGTACTTC	CSVESRQGDETQYF
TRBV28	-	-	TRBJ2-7	TGTGCCAGCAGTTTGTGGGCAGGGAGGATGTACGAGCAGTACTTC	CASSLWAGRMYEQYF
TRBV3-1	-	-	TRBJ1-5	TGTGCCAGCAGCCAAGATTTGGAGAATCAGCCCCAGCATTTT	CASSQDLENQPQHF
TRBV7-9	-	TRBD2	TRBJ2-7	TGTGCCAGCAGCCTTAGTAGCGGGAACCAGCAGTACTTC	CASSLSSGNQQYF